The clone carrying this TCR beta chain was found a few times. The entry originates in a study of cytomegalovirus exposure and HLA in healthy donors. Amplification used 60 Vbeta primers and 13 Jbeta primers. The assay was immunoSEQ multiplex PCR, and TCRdb's table has in-frame clones only and misses some. The profile shows roughly 45,000 clones, less than 75% of them singletons. Source material: PBMCs. This sequence originates from a man in his sixties in good health and CMV-seropositive.

The CDR3 DNA follows: TGTGCCAGCAGCTTCTTCCGGGAAAAACTGTTTTTT. It specifies CASSFFREKLFF. This chain joins TRBV5-6 and TRBJ1-4; D ambiguous. V lost 2 bases and J 8 bases, leaving 7 bases between the germline ends. Per the germline V gene, CDR1 is SGHDT and CDR2 is YYEEEE. The CDR3 consists of 12 residues.